This T cell receptor (beta chain) was identified in a study of T cells after yellow fever vaccination. In regard to this clonotype: The antigen is unknown.

Germline V gene sequence: CDR1 MNHEY, CDR2 SVGAGI. CDR3 size: 15 residues. The V and J ends lost 0 bases and 3 bases respectively, with 9 bases between them. They built TCR cDNA with 5'RACE template switching, a step that put in a universal primer site and UMIs. A single record per CDR3 protein comes from TCRdb applying MiXCR to the 5' RACE reads. Among about 75,000 distinct CDR3 sequences, 7.3% were seen once, and the ten largest hold around 28%. Overall study findings and caveats: Reappearing after the booster were most of the clones from primary vaccination (roughly 95% CD4, about 87% CD8).

The rearrangement uses TRBV6-5 and TRBJ2-1; D is unresolved. The sequencing here drew on CD8+ T cells sorted from PBMCs, taken 9 to 11 days after the first yellow fever vaccination. The TCR sequence derives from a man aged 18 to 30 who received the YFV17D yellow fever vaccine. CDR3 sequence: CASSYSRTIYNEQFF. The CDR3 DNA is TGTGCCAGCAGTTACTCAAGAACTATCTACAATGAGCAGTTCTTC.